This T cell receptor (beta chain) was sequenced during a study of blood T cell repertoires in COVID-19. V lost 5 bases to trimming and J lost 1 base; unmatched junction nucleotides: 27. This CDR3 has 22 amino acids. Germline V gene sequence: CDR1 MNHNY, CDR2 SVGAGI (reference sequence). Source study methods: Scientists estimated how many nucleated cells there were by amplifying reference gene primers. Produced via immunoSEQ multiplex PCR; TCRdb's table is partial and in-frame only. That table furnishes V, J and clone size, whereas the DNA furnished D and trimming. The sample lists hundreds of thousands of clones; approximately 89% were seen once. Participants, 18 to 89 years old, spanned 25 or so US areas. Exposed enrollees encountered a COVID-19 case at some point within 2 weeks before study entry.

Sequences were obtained from PBMCs or T cells enriched from blood (not recorded which). This chain connects TRBV6-6 to TRBJ1-1, with 8 bases identical to TRBD1. This TCR was sampled from a woman in her fifties or sixties who had been exposed to COVID-19. In nucleotides, the CDR3 is TGTGCCAGCAGTCGAACTCCCCCAGATCCGACAGGGGTGACTAAGGGGAACACTGAAGCTTTCTTT. This translates into CASSRTPPDPTGVTKGNTEAFF.